The 17 T cell receptor beta chains in this list originate from one sample, sequenced in a study of early stage breast cancer tumors. The repertoire was sequenced with immunoSEQ multiplex PCR; TCRdb's copy has only in-frame clones and lacks some. Seen here are 9,500 to 11,000 clones, 70% to 80% observed once, and the top ten hold about 15%. Sample: breast tumor tissue. These receptors were taken from a person aged 70 to 85 with breast cancer.

This chain connects TRBV2 to TRBJ2-3; unclear D gene. Trimming cost V 2 bases and J 5 bases, with 14 bases left between them. The germline V gene encodes CDR1 SNHLY and CDR2 FYNNEI. This CDR3 region has 15 residues. The CDR3 region is CASSEFPRSGDTQYF. The CDR3 region has the DNA TGTGCCAGCAGTGAATTCCCCCGATCAGGAGATACGCAGTATTTT. Drawing the rest from reference TRBV2 and TRBJ2-3, the complete variable domain is EPEVTQTPSHQVTQMGQEVILRCVPISNHLYFYWYRQILGQKVEFLVSFYNNEISEKSEIFDDQFSVERPDGSNFTLKIRSTKLEDSAMYFCASSEFPRSGDTQYFGPGTRLTVL.

This chain links TRBV2 with TRBJ1-1; weak D call: TRBD1 (5 bases). Germline CDR1 SNHLY, CDR2 FYNNEI. The CDR3 consists of 15 residues. Trimming removed 4 bases at V and 0 bases at J, with 12 bases between. The CDR3 region has the DNA TGTGCCAGCAGTGCATCAAACAGGATGAACACTGAAGCTTTCTTT. Protein product: CASSASNRMNTEAFF.

The chain carries TRBV15 and TRBJ2-5; 7 bases are a match to TRBD2. The CDR3 totals 14 residues. Germline trimming cut 1 base from V and 4 bases from J; bases unmatched to any gene: 3. In germline, CDR1 is LNHNV, CDR2 YYDKDF (reference sequence). CDR3 protein: CATSRGGEGETQYF. The DNA of the CDR3 is TGTGCCACCAGCAGAGGTGGGGAGGGAGAGACCCAGTACTTC.

The genes are TRBV18 and TRBJ2-7, with TRBD2 as a possible D gene (6 bases). The CDR3 is 13 amino acids. Germline CDR1 is KGHSH and CDR2 is LQKENI. V was clipped by 0 bases and J by 4 bases, with 7 bases between them. The CDR3 DNA follows: TGTGCCAGCTCACCACCGGGGGGTTACGAGCAGTACTTC. Amino acids: CASSPPGGYEQYF. Full variable domain (missing parts from reference TRBV18 and TRBJ2-7): NAGVMQNPRHLVRRRGQEARLRCSPMKGHSHVYWYRQLPEEGLKFMVYLQKENIIDESGMPKERFSAEFPKEGPSILRIQQVVRGDSAAYFCASSPPGGYEQYFGPGTRLTVT.

Worth noting for this clone: An end of the junction differs from the germline gene, which may be a read error. This rearrangement joins TRBV6-1 to TRBJ1-1; 7 bases align to TRBD1. The CDR3 runs to 14 residues. Germline lookup yields CDR1 MNHNS and CDR2 SASEGT. In DNA form, the CDR3 reads TGTGCCAGCCTACAGGACAGGTATATAACTGGAGCTTTCTTT. It specifies CASLQDRYITGAFF.

DNA for the CDR3: TGTGCCAGCAGCCAAGATCCGACGGGGTCCTATGGCTACACCTTC. This gives the protein CASSQDPTGSYGYTF. V gene TRBV14 combines with J gene TRBJ1-2, with D hard to call. Germline-derived CDR1 and CDR2 are SGHDN and FVKESK. Trimming shortened V by 0 bases and J by 4 bases, and 12 bases separated the two germline ends. This CDR3 region has 15 residues.

The rearrangement links TRBV30 to TRBJ1-1, with 9 bases fitting TRBD1. CDR1 and CDR2 (germline): GTSNPN, SVGIG (reference sequence). V lost 2 bases and J lost 6; bases outside the gene matches: 10. The CDR3 extends over 15 amino acids. Written as DNA, the CDR3 is TGTGCCTGGAGTATCCCCGGGACAGGGAAAGCTGAAGCTTTCTTT. It translates to CAWSIPGTGKAEAFF.

The chain couples TRBV30 to TRBJ1-1; no clear D. Germline V gene data show CDR1 as GTSNPN and CDR2 as SVGIG (reference sequence). The CDR3 has 12 amino acids. The germline V and J ends were trimmed by 2 bases and 2 bases, with 6 bases remaining between them. CDR3 in amino acids: CAWSPGNTEAFF. The CDR3 DNA reads TGTGCCTGGAGTCCCGGTAACACTGAAGCTTTCTTT. The full variable domain, with the rest looked up from reference TRBV30 and TRBJ1-1, is SQTIHQWPATLVQPVGSPLSLECTVEGTSNPNLYWYRQAAGRGLQLLFYSVGIGQISSEVPQNLSASRPQDRQFILSSKKLLLSDSGFYLCAWSPGNTEAFFGQGTRLTVV.

This chain uses TRBV7-2 with TRBJ2-5; the match to TRBD2 covers 9 bases. The CDR3 is 17 amino acids. Germline CDR1 SGHTA, CDR2 FQGNSA. Losses at the gene ends were 1 base for V and 0 bases for J; bases not matched to a gene: 6. This chain's CDR3 is CASSLGQRGVYQETQYF. CDR3 in DNA: TGTGCCAGCAGCTTAGGGCAGCGGGGGGTCTACCAAGAGACCCAGTACTTC. Complete variable domain (other parts from reference TRBV7-2 and TRBJ2-5): GAGVSQSPSNKVTEKGKDVELRCDPISGHTALYWYRQSLGQGLEFLIYFQGNSAPDKSGLPSDRFSAERTGGSVSTLTIQRTQQEDSAVYLCASSLGQRGVYQETQYFGPGTRLLVL.

V and J are TRBV5-1 and TRBJ2-7, with TRBD1 matching over 10 bases. The CDR3 sequence is 14 residues long. The junction had 9 bases not matched to a gene; V was cut back by 3 bases and J by 9 bases. Looked up from germline, CDR1 is SGHRS and CDR2 is YFSETQ. Here the CDR3 reads CASSSPGQGKVQYF. The CDR3 nucleotides are TGCGCCAGCAGCTCTCCGGGACAGGGGAAGGTGCAGTACTTC.

This sequence joins TRBV5-1 and TRBJ2-5; 11 nucleotides match TRBD2. The CDR3 is 15 amino acids. Germline V CDR1 and CDR2: SGHRS, YFSETQ. The junction had 8 bases not matched to a gene; V was cut back by 5 bases and J by 5 bases. The CDR3 coding sequence is TGCGCCAGCAGACTGGGACTAGCGGAAAGGGAGACCCAGTACTTC. The encoded protein is CASRLGLAERETQYF.

Only one count was recorded for this clone. The gene calls are TRBV7-9 and TRBJ2-5, with 13 bases lining up with TRBD2. Germline values: CDR1 SEHNR, CDR2 FQNEAQ (reference sequence). The trim removed 5 bases at V and 4 bases at J, leaving 10 bases unmatched. CDR3 length: 17 amino acids. The CDR3 nucleotides are TGTGCCAGCAGCACTAGCGGGGGGGCCTTCAGGGGAGAGACCCAGTACTTC. This sequence encodes CASSTSGGAFRGETQYF. Based on the CDR3 plus reference TRBV7-9 and TRBJ2-5, the full variable domain is DTGVSQNPRHKITKRGQNVTFRCDPISEHNRLYWYRQTLGQGPEFLTYFQNEAQLEKSRLLSDRFSAERPKGSFSTLEIQRTEQGDSAMYLCASSTSGGAFRGETQYFGPGTRLLVL.

The genes are TRBV21-1 and TRBJ2-1; TRBD2 is the table's D call, not checked against the DNA. TRBV21-1 corresponds to a pseudogene. CDR3 length: 17 residues. The CDR3 DNA is TGTGCCAGCAGCAAAGCGGCGGGCGGGAGGGCGTACAATGAGCAGTTCTTC. It encodes CASSKAAGGRAYNEQFF.

This chain joins TRBV4-2 and TRBJ1-2; 9 nucleotides align to TRBD1. This CDR3 region has 15 residues. The germline V gene encodes CDR1 LGHNA and CDR2 YNFKEQ. Trimming at V came to 3 bases and at J to 6 bases, leaving 8 bases not matched to a gene. The CDR3 protein is CASSHPTGGLDGYTF. The CDR3, as DNA: TGTGCCAGCAGCCATCCCACAGGGGGCTTGGATGGCTACACCTTC.

The chain is built from TRBV9 and TRBJ2-5, with 12 bases aligning to TRBD2. J was trimmed by 2 bases and V by 2 bases; bases with no gene match: 7. The CDR3 contains 17 residues. Germline V CDR1 and CDR2: SGDLS, YYNGEE. In nucleotides, the CDR3 is TGTGCCAGCAGCGTCTCAAGGACTAGCGGGGTTCAAGAGACCCAGTACTTC. It specifies CASSVSRTSGVQETQYF.

V and J are TRBV6-1 and TRBJ1-2, with D possibly matching TRBD1 (5 bases). Germline CDR1 reads MNHNS; CDR2 reads SASEGT. The CDR3 covers 15 residues. V lost 1 base and J lost 0, with 9 bases in between. The CDR3 bases are TGTGCCAGCAGTGAAGGTTGGGGGGCTAACTATGGCTACACCTTC. As protein: CASSEGWGANYGYTF.

The chain uses TRBV7-9 and TRBJ2-1; TRBD2 matches at 7 bases. CDR1 SEHNR and CDR2 FQNEAQ come from the germline V gene (reference sequence). J was trimmed by 9 bases and V by 1 base; bases with no gene match: 6. CDR3 length: 14 amino acids. Written as DNA, the CDR3 is TGTGCCAGCAGCTTAGAGGGAGGGCCGGTTGAGCAGTTCTTC. Protein: CASSLEGGPVEQFF.